This TCR beta chain derives from a study of identical twins. Regarding the study as a whole: Within twin pairs, the out-of-frame alpha sequences they shared showed excess low generation probability. The abundant beta clonotypes from cord blood had fewer insertions, and memory repertoires had none of this. Conclusions rested on cross-sectional statistics rather than following the same donors.

Template switching (which added a universal primer site) was used, and cDNA carried unique molecular identifiers. Each CDR3 protein gets one entry after TCRdb re-called the 5' RACE reads with MiXCR. The repertoire consists of some 570,000 distinct CDR3 sequences, with about 20% occurring once and the leading ten covering 0.45% to 0.5%. The trim removed 5 bases at V and 5 bases at J, leaving 15 bases unmatched. The CDR3 runs to 17 residues. This clonotype showed up just a few times. Its target is not known. The sample also formed part of further work on yellow fever vaccine responses in identical twins.

The chain employs TRBV6-7 and TRBJ2-5, with 9 bases matching TRBD1. TRBV6-7 is classed as an ORF, of uncertain function. Sequenced: CD4+ T cells sorted from blood. This sequence was found in a woman younger than 30 in good health. This CDR3 reads CASSPTAGQGMVETQYF. DNA for the CDR3: TGTGCCAGCAGTCCTACCGCCGGACAGGGGATGGTGGAGACCCAGTACTTC.